These 10 T cell receptor beta chains were all obtained from the same sample, sequenced in a study of T-cell memory formation after mild COVID-19. TCRdb independently ran MiXCR on the 5' RACE reads; one entry per CDR3 protein. The sample carries under 250,000 distinct CDR3 sequences, more than 9% recorded once. The sample was PBMCs or a T cell subset sorted from them (not recorded which). The receptors stem from a man younger than 35 who had mild COVID-19 (a few samples of this study predate the infection). Cell type and time point are not known.

This clonotype showed up just a few times. The chain links TRBV5-1 to TRBJ2-3; 10 bases are a match to TRBD2. The germline V gene has CDR1 SGHRS and CDR2 YFSETQ. V lost 2 bases and J lost 4; bases outside the gene matches: 4. The CDR3 runs to 15 residues. CDR3 coding DNA: TGCGCCAGCAGCTTTTCACTAGCGGGGTCAGATACGCAGTATTTT. Its translation: CASSFSLAGSDTQYF.

This clonotype was counted between two and nine times. One end of the junction is discordant with germline, which a read error may explain. V gene TRBV20-1 combines with J gene TRBJ1-1; the match to TRBD1 covers 7 bases. The V gene's germline CDR1 is DFQATT and CDR2 SNEGSKA (reference sequence). This CDR3 is 15 amino acids long. The CDR3 is CSARGQGVVATEAFF. The CDR3 bases are TGCAGTGCCAGAGGGCAGGGGGTAGTTGCGACTGAAGCTTTCTTT.

This clonotype came up many times. This chain uses TRBV5-1 with TRBJ2-5; 8 positions agree with TRBD2. With V trimmed by 0 bases and J by 4 bases, 5 bases remained unmatched. Per the germline V gene, CDR1 is SGHRS and CDR2 is YFSETQ. The CDR3 contains 15 residues. This CDR3 is CASSLDSGGLETQYF. In DNA, the CDR3 is TGCGCCAGCAGCTTGGACAGCGGGGGACTAGAGACCCAGTACTTC.

The CDR3 reads CASSYSERPQHF. CDR3 DNA sequence: TGTGCCAGCAGTTACAGTGAACGGCCCCAGCATTTT. The rearrangement joins TRBV6-2 or TRBV6-3 to TRBJ1-5, with no clear D. Germline V gene data show CDR1 as MNHEY and CDR2 as SVGEGT. The CDR3 runs to 12 residues. The V gene lost 2 bases and the J gene lost 9 bases, with 8 bases spanning the gap.

This clonotype showed up many times. This sequence joins TRBV11-2 and TRBJ2-1; D unclear. Per the germline V gene, CDR1 is SGHAT and CDR2 is FQNNGV. The V end was cut by 0 bases, the J end by 5 bases, with 20 bases between. CDR3 length equals 18 residues. The CDR3 sequence is CASSLDLNVGWRNNEQFF. CDR3 in DNA: TGTGCCAGCAGCTTAGATCTTAACGTCGGGTGGAGAAACAATGAGCAGTTCTTC.

The genes are TRBV12-3 or TRBV12-4 and TRBJ1-1; D remains ambiguous. CDR3 length: 11 amino acids. Trimming pared 0 bases from V and 9 bases from J, leaving 5 bases between. CDR3 loop: CASSLARQAFF. In nucleotides, the CDR3 is TGTGCCAGCAGTTTAGCGAGACAAGCTTTCTTT.

This clonotype was detected a few times. The CDR3 DNA reads as TGTGCCAGCAGCTTGGTCGGGGGAAGCTCCTACAATGAGCAGTTCTTC. It specifies CASSLVGGSSYNEQFF. The chain combines TRBV5-6 with TRBJ2-1, with a tentative D call TRBD2 (6 bases). This CDR3 is built from 16 residues. CDR1 and CDR2 from the germline V gene are SGHDT and YYEEEE. V was clipped by 0 bases and J by 0 bases, with 10 bases between them.

The chain uses TRBV4-3 and TRBJ1-1; tentatively, D is TRBD1 (5 bases). CDR1 LGHNA and CDR2 YSLEER come from the germline V gene. The CDR3 sequence is 15 residues long. The V end lost 2 bases, the J end lost 5 bases, and 15 bases lay between the germline ends. CDR3 residues: CASSQSSGGYTEAFF. CDR3 DNA: TGCGCCAGCAGCCAATCCTCCGGGGGTTATACTGAAGCTTTCTTT.

In its sample, this clonotype was seen a few times. The chain couples TRBV7-9 to TRBJ1-2; maybe TRBD1 (5 bases). The germline V and J ends were trimmed by 4 bases and 4 bases, with 16 bases remaining between them. This CDR3 spans 15 amino acids. CDR1 and CDR2 from the germline V gene are SEHNR and FQNEAQ (reference sequence). This chain's CDR3 is CASSSSMGTVYGYTF. The CDR3 DNA reads as TGTGCCAGCAGCTCGTCTATGGGGACGGTCTATGGCTACACCTTC.

The table lists this clonotype with many counts. The chain carries TRBV27 and TRBJ2-3; tentative D call: TRBD2 (5 bases). Per germline, CDR1 MNHEY and CDR2 SMNVEV (reference sequence). The ends were cut back, 2 bases at V and 2 bases at J, with 8 bases in the middle. The CDR3 is 14 amino acids. The CDR3 DNA reads as TGTGCCAGCAGTTTAAGGACTTACACAGATACGCAGTATTTT. It encodes CASSLRTYTDTQYF.